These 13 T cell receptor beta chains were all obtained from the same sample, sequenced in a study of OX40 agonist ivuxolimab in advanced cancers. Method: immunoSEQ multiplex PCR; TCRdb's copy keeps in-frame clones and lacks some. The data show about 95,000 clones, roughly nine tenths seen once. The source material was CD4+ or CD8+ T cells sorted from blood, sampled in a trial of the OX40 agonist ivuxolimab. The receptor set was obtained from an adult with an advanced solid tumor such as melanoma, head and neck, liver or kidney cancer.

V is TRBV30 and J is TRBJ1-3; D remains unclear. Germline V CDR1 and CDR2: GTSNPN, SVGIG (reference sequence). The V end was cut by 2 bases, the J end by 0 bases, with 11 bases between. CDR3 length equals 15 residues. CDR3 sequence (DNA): TGTGCCTGGAGTCTTGACTCCTACTCTGGAAACACCATATATTTT. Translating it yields CAWSLDSYSGNTIYF.

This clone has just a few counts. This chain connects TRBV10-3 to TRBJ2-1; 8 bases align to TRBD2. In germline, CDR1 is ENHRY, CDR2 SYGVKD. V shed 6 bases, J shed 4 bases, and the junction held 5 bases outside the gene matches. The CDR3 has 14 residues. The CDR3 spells CAISKAGEYNEQFF. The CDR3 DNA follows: TGTGCCATCAGCAAAGCGGGGGAGTACAATGAGCAGTTCTTC.

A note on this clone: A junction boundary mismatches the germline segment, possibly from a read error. The CDR3 DNA follows: TGTGCCAGCAGCAAAGATGTCCCGGGGGCCGGTGAAAAACTGTTTTTT. Translation: CASSKDVPGAGEKLFF. The J gene is TRBJ1-4, the V gene TRBV4-2, with D tentatively TRBD1 (6 bases). The CDR3 consists of 16 residues. Germline V gene lookup returns CDR1 LGHNA and CDR2 YNFKEQ.

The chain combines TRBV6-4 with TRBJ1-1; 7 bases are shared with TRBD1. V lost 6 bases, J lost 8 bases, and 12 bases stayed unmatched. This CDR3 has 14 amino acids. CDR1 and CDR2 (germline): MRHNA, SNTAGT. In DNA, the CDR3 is TGTGCCAGCAGGGCCCAGACAGGGCCCGGAGAAGCTTTCTTT. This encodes CASRAQTGPGEAFF.

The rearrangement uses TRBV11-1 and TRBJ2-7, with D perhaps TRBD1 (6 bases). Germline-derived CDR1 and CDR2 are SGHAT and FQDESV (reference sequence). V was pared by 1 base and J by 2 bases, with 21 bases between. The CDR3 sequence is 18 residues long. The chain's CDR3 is CASSLVGRRRGFPYEQYF. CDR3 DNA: TGTGCCAGCAGCTTAGTGGGAAGGCGAAGGGGGTTTCCCTACGAGCAGTACTTC.

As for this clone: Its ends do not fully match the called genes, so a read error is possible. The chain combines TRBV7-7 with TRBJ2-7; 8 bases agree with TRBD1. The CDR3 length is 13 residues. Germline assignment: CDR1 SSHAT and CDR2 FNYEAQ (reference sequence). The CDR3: CASSHGQGAEQYF. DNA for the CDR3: TGTGCTAGCAGCCACGGACAGGGAGCCGAGCAGTACTTC.

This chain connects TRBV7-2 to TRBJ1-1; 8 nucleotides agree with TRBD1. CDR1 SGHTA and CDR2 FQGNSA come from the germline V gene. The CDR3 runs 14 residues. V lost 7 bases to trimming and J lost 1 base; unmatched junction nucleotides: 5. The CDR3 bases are TGTGCCAGCACCCCGGGACAGGAGAACACTGAAGCTTTCTTT. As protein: CASTPGQENTEAFF.

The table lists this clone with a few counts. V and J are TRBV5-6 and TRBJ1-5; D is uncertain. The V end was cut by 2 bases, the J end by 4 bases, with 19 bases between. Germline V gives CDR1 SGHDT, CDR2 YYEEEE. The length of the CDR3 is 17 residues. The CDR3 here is CASSFWATRVPNQPQHF. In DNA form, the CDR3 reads TGTGCCAGCAGCTTTTGGGCGACAAGGGTCCCTAATCAGCCCCAGCATTTT.

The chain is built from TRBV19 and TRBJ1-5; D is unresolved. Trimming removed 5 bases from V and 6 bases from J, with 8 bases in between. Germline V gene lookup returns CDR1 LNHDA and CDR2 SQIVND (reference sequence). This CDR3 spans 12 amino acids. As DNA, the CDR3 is TGTGCCAGTAGTGTCTTCCCTCAGCCCCAGCATTTT. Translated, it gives CASSVFPQPQHF.

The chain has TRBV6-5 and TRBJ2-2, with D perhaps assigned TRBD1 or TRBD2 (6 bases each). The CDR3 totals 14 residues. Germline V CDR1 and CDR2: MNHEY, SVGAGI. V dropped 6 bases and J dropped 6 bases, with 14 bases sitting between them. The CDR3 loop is CASRPYRGAGELFF. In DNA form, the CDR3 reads TGTGCCAGCAGGCCATATAGGGGGGCCGGGGAGCTGTTTTTT.

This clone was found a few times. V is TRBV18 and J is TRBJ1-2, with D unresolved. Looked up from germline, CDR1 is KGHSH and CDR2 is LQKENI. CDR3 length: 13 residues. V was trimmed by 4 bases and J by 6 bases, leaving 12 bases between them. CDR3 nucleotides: TGTGCCAGCTCACTTTCAAAGCCGGATGGCTACACCTTC. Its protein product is CASSLSKPDGYTF.

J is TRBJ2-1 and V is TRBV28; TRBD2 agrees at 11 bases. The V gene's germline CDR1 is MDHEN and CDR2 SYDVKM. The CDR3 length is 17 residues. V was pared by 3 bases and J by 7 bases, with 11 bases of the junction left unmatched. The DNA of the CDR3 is TGTGCCAGCAGTTTTATGCTGGAACTAGCGGGGGCTAATGAGCAGTTCTTC. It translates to CASSFMLELAGANEQFF. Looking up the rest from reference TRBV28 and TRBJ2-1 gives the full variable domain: DVKVTQSSRYLVKRTGEKVFLECVQDMDHENMFWYRQDPGLGLRLIYFSYDVKMKEKGDIPEGYSVSREKKERFSLILESASTNQTSMYLCASSFMLELAGANEQFFGPGTRLTVL.

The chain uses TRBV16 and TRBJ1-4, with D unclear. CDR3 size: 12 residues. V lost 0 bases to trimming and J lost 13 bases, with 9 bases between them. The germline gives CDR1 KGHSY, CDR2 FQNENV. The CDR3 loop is CASSQSGRRLFF. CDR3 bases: TGTGCCAGCAGCCAATCGGGCAGGCGACTGTTTTTT.